This entry is about one TCR beta chain. Its matching antigen is unknown. Germline assignment: CDR1 SGHDT and CDR2 YYEEEE. The CDR3 extends over 16 amino acids. Trimming took off 0 bases at V and 3 bases at J, with 16 bases between the two ends. Only in-frame clones appear in the TCRdb table, and some are missing; sequencing was by immunoSEQ multiplex PCR. Among 55,000 to 80,000 clones listed, nearly 90% were seen once. The data were taken from a study of OX40 agonist ivuxolimab in advanced cancers. Study details: Patients received ivuxolimab, an intravenous treatment, every 2 weeks at 0.01 to 10 mg/kg.

Notes on the study in general: In the expanded peripheral T cells, antigen specificity was never determined. Partial responders at 0.1-3.0 mg/kg showed near-lowest clonal expansion.

This chain connects TRBV5-6 to TRBJ2-7, with a tentative D call TRBD1 (5 bases). The receptor comes from an adult with an advanced solid tumor such as melanoma, head and neck, liver or kidney cancer. Sequencing was performed on CD4+ or CD8+ T cells sorted from blood, taken in a trial of the OX40 agonist ivuxolimab. The chain's CDR3 is CASSLVAGKDGYEQYF. For the CDR3, the DNA is TGTGCCAGCAGCTTGGTCGCAGGGAAGGACGGCTACGAGCAGTACTTC.